The rows below give T cell receptor beta chains drawn from one sample of a study of blood T cell repertoires in COVID-19. Data came from immunoSEQ multiplex PCR; TCRdb stores just in-frame clones and leaves some out. Here the sample spans 120,000 to 150,000 clones, roughly 87% being singletons. Sequenced: peripheral blood. These receptors were collected from a human donor in a cohort sampled during active COVID-19. The CDR3 runs from the conserved cysteine through the conserved F or W. The order of the fields is D gene, V gene, J gene, clone size, CDR3 protein, CDR3 DNA. A D gene is named only where the DNA matches it firmly. Expanded clones are given a class, and other clones once, few, many or no size at all.

D: .; V: TRBV27; J: TRBJ2-3; size: .; CDR3: CASSLSMRPTSTDTQYF; DNA: TGTGCCAGCAGTTTATCTATGCGGCCGACTAGCACAGATACGCAGTATTTT
D: .; V: TRBV4-2; J: TRBJ2-7; size: .; CDR3: CASSQDRWGDSPYEQYF; DNA: TGTGCCAGCAGCCAAGATCGGTGGGGGGACAGCCCCTACGAGCAGTACTTC
D: .; V: TRBV15; J: TRBJ2-3; size: many; CDR3: CATSRDGGGGEDTQYF; DNA: TGTGCCACCAGCAGAGATGGGGGAGGTGGTGAGGATACGCAGTATTTT
D: .; V: TRBV6-5; J: TRBJ2-5; size: once; CDR3: CASTGGEAQYF; DNA: TGTGCCAGCACCGGCGGGGAGGCCCAGTACTTC
D: .; V: TRBV6-5; J: TRBJ2-1; size: .; CDR3: CASSYSTRAAGEQFF; DNA: TGTGCCAGCAGTTACTCGACCCGGGCGGCGGGCGAGCAGTTCTTC
D: TRBD1; V: TRBV15; J: TRBJ1-1; size: .; CDR3: CATSSHPRDRGRNTEAFF; DNA: TGTGCCACCAGCAGCCATCCCAGGGACAGGGGGCGAAACACTGAAGCTTTCTTT
D: TRBD2; V: TRBV7-6; J: TRBJ2-7; size: few; CDR3: CASSPTSTSGREQYF; DNA: TGTGCCAGCAGCCCCACCTCGACTAGCGGCCGCGAGCAGTACTTC
D: TRBD1; V: TRBV6-6; J: TRBJ1-6; size: .; CDR3: CASRPEQGGNSPLHF; DNA: TGTGCCAGCAGACCGGAACAGGGGGGAAATTCACCCCTCCACTTT
D: TRBD2; V: TRBV5-1; J: TRBJ2-7; size: few; CDR3: CASTTGTSTHEQYF; DNA: TGCGCCAGCACGACCGGGACTAGCACCCACGAGCAGTACTTC
D: .; V: TRBV11-2; J: TRBJ2-7; size: .; CDR3: CASSLGVVYEQYF; DNA: TGTGCCAGCAGCTTAGGAGTTGTCTACGAGCAGTACTTC
D: TRBD2; V: TRBV5-1; J: TRBJ2-1; size: .; CDR3: CASSRSGGTYNEQFF; DNA: TGCGCCAGCAGTCGGAGCGGGGGGACGTACAATGAGCAGTTCTTC
D: .; V: TRBV19; J: TRBJ1-1; size: .; CDR3: CASSAPGSTNTEAFF; DNA: TGTGCCAGTAGTGCCCCCGGGAGCACGAACACTGAAGCTTTCTTT
D: .; V: TRBV11-2; J: TRBJ1-1; size: .; CDR3: CASSVAGALNTEAFF; DNA: TGTGCCAGCAGCGTAGCAGGGGCCTTGAACACTGAAGCTTTCTTT
D: TRBD1; V: TRBV3-1/TRBV3-2; J: TRBJ2-3; size: .; CDR3: CASSRTRDRGRTDTQYF; DNA: TGTGCCAGCAGCCGCACCCGGGACAGGGGGCGCACAGATACGCAGTATTTT
D: TRBD1; V: TRBV7-9; J: TRBJ1-2; size: once; CDR3: CASSLAGGSYGYTF; DNA: TGTGCCAGCAGCTTAGCAGGGGGCAGCTATGGCTACACCTTC
D: TRBD1; V: TRBV5-1; J: TRBJ1-1; size: .; CDR3: CASSLGQGAEAFF; DNA: TGCGCCAGCAGCTTAGGACAGGGGGCTGAAGCTTTCTTT
D: TRBD2; V: TRBV4-3; J: TRBJ2-1; size: .; CDR3: CASSPSGLAGGGFYNEQFF; DNA: TGCGCCAGCAGCCCTTCCGGACTAGCGGGGGGGGGATTCTACAATGAGCAGTTCTTC
D: TRBD2; V: TRBV4-3; J: TRBJ2-7; size: .; CDR3: CASSQDLGLAGAYEQYF; DNA: TGCGCCAGCAGCCAAGATCTCGGACTAGCGGGGGCCTACGAGCAGTACTTC
D: .; V: TRBV9; J: TRBJ2-2; size: .; CDR3: CASSVARTANTGELFF; DNA: TGTGCCAGCAGCGTAGCAAGGACAGCGAACACCGGGGAGCTGTTTTTT
D: TRBD1; V: TRBV5-1; J: TRBJ1-6; size: .; CDR3: CASSAGTGGKNSPLHF; DNA: TGCGCCAGCAGCGCCGGGACAGGGGGTAAAAATTCACCCCTCCACTTT
D: TRBD1; V: TRBV5-1; J: TRBJ1-1; size: .; CDR3: CASSRGQGVAEAFF; DNA: TGCGCCAGCAGCAGGGGGCAGGGGGTTGCTGAAGCTTTCTTT
D: TRBD2; V: TRBV5-4; J: TRBJ2-3; size: once; CDR3: CASSPGGRLAIPTDTQYF; DNA: TGTGCCAGCAGCCCCGGCGGGCGACTAGCCATTCCCACAGATACGCAGTATTTT
D: TRBD2; V: TRBV6-1; J: TRBJ2-3; size: .; CDR3: CASSEVWTSGGEERDTQYF; DNA: TGTGCCAGCAGTGAAGTGTGGACTAGCGGGGGGGAAGAGAGAGATACGCAGTATTTT
D: .; V: TRBV6-5; J: TRBJ1-2; size: once; CDR3: CASSIEDRTPGGYTF; DNA: TGTGCCAGCAGCATCGAAGATCGGACACCGGGTGGCTACACCTTC
D: .; V: TRBV6-2/TRBV6-3; J: TRBJ1-2; size: many; CDR3: CASSPDGGGILPGYTF; DNA: TGTGCCAGCAGCCCTGATGGGGGGGGCATCCTCCCTGGCTACACCTTC
D: TRBD1; V: TRBV9; J: TRBJ1-1; size: .; CDR3: CASSGLGQGATEAFF; DNA: TGTGCCAGCAGCGGCCTGGGACAGGGGGCGACTGAAGCTTTCTTT
D: .; V: TRBV6-5; J: TRBJ2-3; size: once; CDR3: CASSYPRTGTDTQYF; DNA: TGTGCCAGCAGTTACCCTAGGACTGGCACAGATACGCAGTATTTT
D: TRBD1; V: TRBV4-1; J: TRBJ1-2; size: .; CDR3: CASSHFTGDVGYTF; DNA: TGCGCCAGCAGCCATTTTACAGGGGACGTAGGCTACACCTTC
D: TRBD1; V: TRBV23-1; J: TRBJ1-5; size: .; CDR3: CASGHTGTDSNQPQHF; DNA: TGCGCCAGTGGACATACCGGGACAGATAGCAATCAGCCCCAGCATTTT
D: .; V: TRBV15; J: TRBJ2-1; size: .; CDR3: CATSRDIYNEQFF; DNA: TGTGCCACCAGCAGGGACATTTACAATGAGCAGTTCTTC